What follows are 5 T cell receptor beta chains derived from one specimen sequenced in a study of blood T cells in healthy people across ages. A second PCR, run for about 6 to 12 cycles, used a sample-barcoded 5' primer plus a J-beta primer mix. MiXCR, applied by TCRdb to the 5' RACE reads, yields one record per CDR3 protein. Here the sample spans roughly 2 million distinct CDR3 sequences, about 50% being singletons. The source material was blood. The receptors come from a woman in her thirties or forties in good health.

The J gene is TRBJ2-1, the V gene TRBV11-3, with 7 bases aligning to TRBD2. The CDR3 has 13 residues. The germline V gene has CDR1 SGHNT and CDR2 YENEEA. The J segment lost 9 bases and the V segment lost 2 bases, leaving 4 bases of the junction unmatched. CDR3 in DNA: TGTGCCAGCAGCTTAAGAGGGGAGGGTGAGCAGTTCTTC. As protein: CASSLRGEGEQFF.

The V and J genes are TRBV7-2 and TRBJ2-5, with 9 bases lining up with TRBD2. The CDR3 runs to 17 residues. J was trimmed by 2 bases and V by 2 bases; bases with no gene match: 9. The germline V gene has CDR1 SGHTA and CDR2 FQGNSA. CDR3 sequence: CASSLRPRAGGQETQYF. CDR3 DNA sequence: TGTGCCAGCAGCTTAAGGCCGCGCGCGGGGGGGCAAGAGACCCAGTACTTC.

This clonotype was seen a handful of times. This sequence joins TRBV24-1 and TRBJ2-5; 7 bases fit TRBD1. Germline V CDR1 and CDR2: KGHDR, SFDVKD. The CDR3 length is 14 residues. After removal of 5 bases from V and 1 base from J, the junction contained 3 bases not matched to a gene. This CDR3 is CATSGTGAQETQYF. CDR3 in DNA: TGTGCCACCAGTGGAACAGGGGCCCAAGAGACCCAGTACTTC.

V and J are TRBV28 and TRBJ1-2; D not resolved. Germline-derived CDR1 and CDR2 are MDHEN and SYDVKM. The CDR3 extends over 16 amino acids. The V end lost 6 bases, the J end lost 4 bases, and 21 bases lay between the germline ends. CDR3 sequence reads: CASSPGGSASTYGYTF. The CDR3 nucleotides are TGTGCCAGCAGCCCCGGAGGGTCAGCAAGCACCTATGGCTACACCTTC.

This rearrangement joins TRBV5-1 to TRBJ2-3; a possible D gene is TRBD2 (5 bases). CDR1 is SGHRS and CDR2 is YFSETQ in the germline V gene. V was clipped by 6 bases and J by 4 bases, with 18 bases between them. The CDR3 extends over 15 amino acids. The CDR3 is CASKPSEVAADTQYF. The CDR3 DNA reads TGCGCCAGCAAACCGTCGGAGGTTGCGGCAGATACGCAGTATTTT.